The present T cell receptor beta chain was sequenced within a study of blood T cell repertoires in COVID-19. Study overall: Material from acute and convalescent COVID-19 was sourced from the United States, Italy and Spain. PBMCs, B-cell-depleted T cells, or T cells were the source of the cDNA or gDNA that made up the material.

The CDR3 consists of 13 residues. Trimming took 3 bases from V and 5 from J, leaving 10 bases between them. Germline V lookup: CDR1 LNHDA, CDR2 SQIVND (reference sequence). The authors' processing: Reference gene primer amplification gave estimated nucleated cell counts. Produced via immunoSEQ multiplex PCR; TCRdb's table is partial and in-frame only. D and trimming were read from the DNA, whereas the V and J calls and clone size are those reported in that table. The repertoire holds 390,000 or so clones, with 70% to 90% as singletons. On this clone itself: The sample contains more than one DNA sequence encoding this CDR3.

This clonotype originated in a woman in her twenties or thirties with active or convalescent COVID-19. The sequenced sample consisted of peripheral blood. This chain connects TRBV19 to TRBJ1-2; D remains unclear. Here the CDR3 DNA reads TGTGCCAGTAGTATCGGTACTCCTTATGGCTACACCTTC. Translated: CASSIGTPYGYTF.